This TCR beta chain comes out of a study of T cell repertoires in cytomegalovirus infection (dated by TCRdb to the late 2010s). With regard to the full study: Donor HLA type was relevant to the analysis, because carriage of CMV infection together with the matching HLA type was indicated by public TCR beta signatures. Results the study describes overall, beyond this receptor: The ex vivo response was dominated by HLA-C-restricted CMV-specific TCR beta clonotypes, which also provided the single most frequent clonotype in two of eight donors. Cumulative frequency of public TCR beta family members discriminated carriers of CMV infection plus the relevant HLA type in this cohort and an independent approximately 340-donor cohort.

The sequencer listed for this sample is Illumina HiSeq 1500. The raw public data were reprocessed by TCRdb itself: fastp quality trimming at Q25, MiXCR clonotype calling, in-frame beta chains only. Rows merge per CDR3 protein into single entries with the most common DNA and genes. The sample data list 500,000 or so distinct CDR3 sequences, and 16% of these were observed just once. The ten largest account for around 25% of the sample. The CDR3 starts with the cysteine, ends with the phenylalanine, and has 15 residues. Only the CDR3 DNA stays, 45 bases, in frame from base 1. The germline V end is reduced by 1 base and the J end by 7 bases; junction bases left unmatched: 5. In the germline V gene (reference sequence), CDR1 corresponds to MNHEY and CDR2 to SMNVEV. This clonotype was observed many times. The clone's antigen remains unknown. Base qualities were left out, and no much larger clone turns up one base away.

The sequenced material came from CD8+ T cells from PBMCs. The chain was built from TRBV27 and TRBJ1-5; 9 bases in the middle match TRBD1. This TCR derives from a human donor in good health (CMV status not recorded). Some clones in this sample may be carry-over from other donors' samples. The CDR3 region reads CASSLWGTGTQPQHF. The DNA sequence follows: TGTGCCAGCAGTTTATGGGGGACAGGGACCCAGCCCCAGCATTTT.